A selection of T cell receptor beta chains follows, all from one sample in a study of cytomegalovirus exposure and HLA in healthy donors. Assay: immunoSEQ multiplex PCR; the TCRdb copy retains only in-frame clones and omits some. The sample includes some 200,000 clones, roughly 84% of them seen just once. Sequencing was done on a sample of PBMCs. The receptors were gathered from a girl under 18 in good health and CMV-seronegative. Both conserved end residues are part of each CDR3. The order of the fields is J gene, D gene, clone size, V gene, CDR3 protein, CDR3 DNA. A D gene is named only where the DNA matches it firmly. Expanded clones are given a class, and other clones once, few, many or no size at all.

TRBJ1-2 TRBD1 - TRBV19 CASNPGTEANYGYTF TGTGCCAGTAATCCCGGGACAGAAGCTAACTATGGCTACACCTTC
TRBJ2-7 - - TRBV15 CATSREQAAGWEQYF TGTGCCACCAGCAGAGAACAGGCTGCCGGATGGGAGCAGTACTTC
TRBJ2-3 TRBD2 - TRBV19 CASSKLFRLAGTDTQYF TGTGCCAGTAGTAAGCTTTTCAGACTAGCGGGCACAGATACGCAGTATTTT
TRBJ2-7 - few TRBV5-6 CASSLNRMVRLISYEQYF TGTGCCAGCAGCTTGAACCGGATGGTCAGACTTATCTCCTACGAGCAGTACTTC
TRBJ2-2 - - TRBV6-6 CASSYGGGPGELFF TGTGCCAGCAGTTACGGGGGGGGCCCCGGGGAGCTGTTTTTT
TRBJ2-1 TRBD2 - TRBV5-1 CASSLGASGSRQQFF TGCGCCAGCAGCTTGGGGGCTAGCGGATCCCGCCAGCAGTTCTTC
TRBJ2-7 - - TRBV9 CASSVGVGRGYEQYF TGTGCCAGCAGCGTTGGGGTGGGCCGGGGTTACGAGCAGTACTTC
TRBJ1-4 - - TRBV9 CASSVSGYNEKLFF TGTGCCAGCAGCGTATCGGGGTATAATGAAAAACTGTTTTTT
TRBJ1-2 - - TRBV7-9 CASSLGTAHYGYTF TGTGCCAGCAGCTTAGGGACAGCTCACTATGGCTACACCTTC
TRBJ1-2 TRBD1 - TRBV5-1 CASSLRGLENGYTF TGCGCCAGCAGCTTAAGGGGGCTGGAGAATGGCTACACCTTC
TRBJ2-5 TRBD1 - TRBV6-5 CASSYRQGAQETQYF TGTGCCAGCAGTTACCGACAGGGGGCACAAGAGACCCAGTACTTC
TRBJ1-1 TRBD1 few TRBV7-9 CASSAGQGVTEAFF TGTGCCAGCAGCGCGGGACAGGGGGTCACTGAAGCTTTCTTT
TRBJ2-3 - - TRBV28 CASMGGLPTDTQYF TGTGCCAGCATGGGGGGACTCCCCACAGATACGCAGTATTTT
TRBJ1-2 - - TRBV4-3 CASSQASSGYGYTF TGCGCCAGCAGCCAAGCCTCATCGGGCTATGGCTACACCTTC
TRBJ2-1 - - TRBV27 CASSSRDYNEQFF TGTGCCAGCAGTTCCCGGGACTACAATGAGCAGTTCTTC
TRBJ2-3 TRBD1 - TRBV27 CASSFLGQGTDTQYF TGTGCCAGCAGTTTTTTGGGACAGGGCACAGATACGCAGTATTTT
TRBJ2-7 TRBD1 - TRBV2 CASSRQGADYEQYF TGTGCCAGCAGTCGACAGGGGGCGGACTACGAGCAGTACTTC
TRBJ2-1 - - TRBV19 CASSKGFLHEQFF TGTGCCAGTAGTAAGGGGTTCCTCCATGAGCAGTTCTTC
TRBJ1-2 - - TRBV5-6 CASSFSRANYGYTF TGTGCCAGCAGCTTCTCCAGGGCTAACTATGGCTACACCTTC
TRBJ1-2 - - TRBV28 CASSFHRGGVYGYTF TGTGCCAGCAGTTTCCATCGGGGGGGGGTCTATGGCTACACCTTC
TRBJ1-1 - - TRBV27 CASSLLGQGRDTEAFF TGTGCCAGCAGCCTCCTTGGGCAGGGGAGGGACACTGAAGCTTTCTTT
TRBJ1-1 - few TRBV7-9 CSSSLRVTEAFF TGTTCCAGCAGCTTACGGGTCACTGAAGCTTTCTTT
TRBJ2-1 - - TRBV7-9 CSSSLGLGRRASEQFF TGTTCCAGCAGCTTGGGTCTAGGAAGGAGGGCGTCTGAGCAGTTCTTC
TRBJ2-3 - few TRBV6-5 CASSPTLQTQYF TGTGCCAGCAGCCCGACTCTACAAACGCAGTATTTT
TRBJ1-1 - - TRBV5-4 CASSFGGMNTEAFF TGTGCCAGCAGCTTCGGGGGGATGAACACTGAAGCTTTCTTT
TRBJ2-1 TRBD2 - TRBV6-5 CASSPISGRDNEQFF TGTGCCAGCAGCCCGATCAGCGGGAGGGACAATGAGCAGTTCTTC
TRBJ2-5 TRBD1 - TRBV6-5 CASSGTDMAQETQYF TGTGCCAGCAGTGGGACAGACATGGCTCAAGAGACCCAGTACTTC
TRBJ2-7 TRBD1 - TRBV7-6 CASSLETGGYEQYF TGTGCCAGCAGCTTAGAGACAGGGGGCTACGAGCAGTACTTC
TRBJ1-4 TRBD1 few TRBV5-1 CASSLSLGQGPEKLFF TGCGCCAGCAGCTTGTCCTTGGGACAGGGGCCAGAAAAACTGTTTTTT
TRBJ1-1 - once TRBV19 CASSLQGNTEAFF TGTGCCAGTAGTCTTCAGGGGAACACTGAAGCTTTCTTT
TRBJ1-2 - - TRBV4-3 CASSQEGDGYTF TGCGCCAGCAGCCAGGAAGGGGATGGCTACACCTTC